This T cell receptor beta chain originates from a study of cytomegalovirus exposure and HLA in healthy donors. Study-wide results and limits: Of the V segments, some could not be distinguished, including TRBV6-2 and TRBV6-3, and were excluded. Later on, an analysis showed TCR association rates differing by HLA locus, with DRB1 the most and HLA-C the fewest. Researchers counted around 180 TCR beta chains as cytomegalovirus-associated.

Germline V lookup: CDR1 MNHNY, CDR2 SVGAGI (reference sequence). Trimming removed 4 bases from V and 7 bases from J, with 10 bases in between. The CDR3 is made up of 12 amino acids. In the PCR, 60 Vbeta and 13 Jbeta primers were used. Method: immunoSEQ multiplex PCR; TCRdb's copy keeps in-frame clones and lacks some. The sample holds over 150,000 clones, roughly nine tenths seen once. Notes on this clone: What it recognizes is unknown.

Sequenced sample: PBMCs. The J gene is TRBJ1-2, the V gene TRBV6-6, with a weak D call TRBD1 (5 bases). This clonotype was sampled from a woman under 40 in good health and CMV-seronegative. In DNA form, the CDR3 reads TGTGCCAGCAGTTCCACAGGTGTTGGCTACACCTTC. Amino acids: CASSSTGVGYTF.